The subject of this entry is one T cell receptor beta chain. The antigen remains unidentified. Germline CDR1 and CDR2: KGHSH and LQKENI. This CDR3 region has 15 residues. V lost 3 bases, J lost 9 bases, and 8 bases stayed unmatched. The sample comes from a study of beta chain features in type 1 diabetes. Overall study findings and caveats: Patients with Type 1 diabetes showed moderately but significantly shorter TCRB CDR3s in all four CD4+ subsets. The naive, central memory and Treg TCRB repertoires looked more alike in patients than they did in healthy donors.

The sequenced template was cDNA made from the entire isolated RNA. Sequencing of naive, central memory and regulatory T cell samples gave an average of approximately 3.8 million reads. Clones were read by immunoSEQ multiplex PCR, and TCRdb kept only the in-frame ones, dropping some. The sample lists roughly 730,000 clones; around an eighth were seen once. This receptor was obtained from a man between 18 and 35 years old with type 1 diabetes. The chain has TRBV18 and TRBJ2-1, with 10 bases identical to TRBD1. Sequenced sample: naive CD4+ T cells from blood. The CDR3 coding sequence is TGTGCCAGCTCACCCCGGGACAGGGGAGTCAGTGAGCAGTTCTTC. Amino acids: CASSPRDRGVSEQFF.